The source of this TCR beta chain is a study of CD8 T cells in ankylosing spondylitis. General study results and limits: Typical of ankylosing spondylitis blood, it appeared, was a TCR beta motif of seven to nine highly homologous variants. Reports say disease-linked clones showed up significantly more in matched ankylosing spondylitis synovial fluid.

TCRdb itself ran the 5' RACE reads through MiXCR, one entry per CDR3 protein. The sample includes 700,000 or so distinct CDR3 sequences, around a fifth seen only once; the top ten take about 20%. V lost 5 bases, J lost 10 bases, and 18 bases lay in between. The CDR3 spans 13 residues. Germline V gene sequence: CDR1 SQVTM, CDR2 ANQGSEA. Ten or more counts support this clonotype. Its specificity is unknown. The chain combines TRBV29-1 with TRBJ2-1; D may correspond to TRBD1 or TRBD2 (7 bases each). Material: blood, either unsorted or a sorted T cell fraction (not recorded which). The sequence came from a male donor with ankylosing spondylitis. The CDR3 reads CSVTPGGAREQFF. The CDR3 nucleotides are TGCAGCGTTACCCCAGGGGGGGCGCGGGAGCAGTTCTTC.